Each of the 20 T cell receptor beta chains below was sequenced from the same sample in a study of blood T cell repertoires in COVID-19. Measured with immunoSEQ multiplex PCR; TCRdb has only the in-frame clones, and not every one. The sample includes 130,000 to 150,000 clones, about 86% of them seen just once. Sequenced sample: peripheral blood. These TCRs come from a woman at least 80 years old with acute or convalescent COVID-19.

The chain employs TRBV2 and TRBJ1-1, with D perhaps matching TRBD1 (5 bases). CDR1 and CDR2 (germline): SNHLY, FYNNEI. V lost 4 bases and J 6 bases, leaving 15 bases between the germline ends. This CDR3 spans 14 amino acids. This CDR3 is CASSAAREGSEAFF. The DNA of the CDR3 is TGTGCCAGCAGTGCGGCCAGGGAAGGCTCTGAAGCTTTCTTT.

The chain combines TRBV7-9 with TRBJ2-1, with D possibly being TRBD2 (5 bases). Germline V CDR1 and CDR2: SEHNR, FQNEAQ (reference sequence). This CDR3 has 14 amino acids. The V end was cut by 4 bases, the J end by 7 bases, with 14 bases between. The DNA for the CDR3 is TGTGCCAGCAGCTCCGGGCGCCGGGGAAATGAGCAGTTCTTC. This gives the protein CASSSGRRGNEQFF.

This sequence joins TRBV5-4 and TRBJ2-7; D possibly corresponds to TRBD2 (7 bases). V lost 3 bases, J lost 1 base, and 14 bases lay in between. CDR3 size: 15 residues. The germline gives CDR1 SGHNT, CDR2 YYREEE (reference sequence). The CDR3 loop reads CASSYSGGGSYEQYF. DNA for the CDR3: TGTGCCAGCAGCTACTCGGGGGGCGGGTCCTACGAGCAGTACTTC. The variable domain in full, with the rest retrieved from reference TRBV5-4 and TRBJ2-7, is ETGVTQSPTHLIKTRGQQVTLRCSSQSGHNTVSWYQQALGQGPQFIFQYYREEENGRGNFPPRFSGLQFPNYSSELNVNALELDDSALYLCASSYSGGGSYEQYFGPGTRLTVT.

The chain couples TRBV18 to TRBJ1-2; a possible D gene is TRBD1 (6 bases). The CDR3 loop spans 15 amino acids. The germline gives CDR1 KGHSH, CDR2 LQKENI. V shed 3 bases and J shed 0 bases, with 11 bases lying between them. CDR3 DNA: TGTGCCAGCTCACCTCCTCAGGGGCCTAACTATGGCTACACCTTC. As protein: CASSPPQGPNYGYTF.

CDR3 in amino acids: CASSPRPLTGTFYGYTF. The CDR3 DNA follows: TGTGCCAGCTCACCAAGACCACTTACAGGGACCTTCTATGGCTACACCTTC. The chain uses TRBV18 and TRBJ1-2, with a tentative D call TRBD1 (6 bases). This CDR3 has 17 amino acids. With 2 bases removed from V and 4 bases from J, the gap between germline ends came to 20 bases. Per the germline V gene, CDR1 is KGHSH and CDR2 is LQKENI.

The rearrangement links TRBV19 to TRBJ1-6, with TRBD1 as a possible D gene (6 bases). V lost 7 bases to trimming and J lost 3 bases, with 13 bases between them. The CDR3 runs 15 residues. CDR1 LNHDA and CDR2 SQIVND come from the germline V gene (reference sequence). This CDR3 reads CASTLRQVYNSPLHF. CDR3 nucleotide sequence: TGTGCCAGTACCCTCCGACAGGTCTATAATTCACCCCTCCACTTT.

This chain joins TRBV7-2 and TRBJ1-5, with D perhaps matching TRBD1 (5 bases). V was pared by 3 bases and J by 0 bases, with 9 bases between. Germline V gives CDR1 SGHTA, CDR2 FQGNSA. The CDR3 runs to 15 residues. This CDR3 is CASSLGGNSNQPQHF. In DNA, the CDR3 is TGTGCCAGCAGCTTGGGGGGAAATAGCAATCAGCCCCAGCATTTT.

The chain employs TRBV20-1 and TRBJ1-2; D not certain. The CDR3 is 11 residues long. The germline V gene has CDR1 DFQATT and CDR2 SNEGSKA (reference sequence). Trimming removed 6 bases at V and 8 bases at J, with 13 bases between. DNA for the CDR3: TGCAGTGCCCCTCGGGCGGGCGGCTACACCTTC. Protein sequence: CSAPRAGGYTF.

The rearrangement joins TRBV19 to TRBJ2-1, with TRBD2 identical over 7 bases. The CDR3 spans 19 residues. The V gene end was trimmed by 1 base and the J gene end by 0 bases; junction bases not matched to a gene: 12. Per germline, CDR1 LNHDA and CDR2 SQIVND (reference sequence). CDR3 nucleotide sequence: TGTGCCAGTAGTATAGGGCGGGGGATACAGAGCAGCTCCTACAATGAGCAGTTCTTC. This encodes CASSIGRGIQSSSYNEQFF. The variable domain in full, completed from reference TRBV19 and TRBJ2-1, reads DGGITQSPKYLFRKEGQNVTLSCEQNLNHDAMYWYRQDPGQGLRLIYYSQIVNDFQKGDIAEGYSVSREKKESFPLTVTSAQKNPTAFYLCASSIGRGIQSSSYNEQFFGPGTRLTVL.

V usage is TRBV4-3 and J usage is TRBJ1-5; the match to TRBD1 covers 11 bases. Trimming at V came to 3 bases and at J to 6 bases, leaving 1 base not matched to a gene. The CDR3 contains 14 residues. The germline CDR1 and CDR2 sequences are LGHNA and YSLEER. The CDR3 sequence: CASSQDRGLQPQHF. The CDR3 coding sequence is TGCGCCAGCAGCCAGGACAGGGGGCTTCAGCCCCAGCATTTT.

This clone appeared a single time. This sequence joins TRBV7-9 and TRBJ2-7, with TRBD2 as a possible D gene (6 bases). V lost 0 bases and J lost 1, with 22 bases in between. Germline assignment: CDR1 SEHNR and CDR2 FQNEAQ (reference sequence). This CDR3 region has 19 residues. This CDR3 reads CASSLARAATWRVSYEQYF. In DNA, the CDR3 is TGTGCCAGCAGCTTAGCGCGGGCAGCCACATGGAGGGTATCCTACGAGCAGTACTTC.

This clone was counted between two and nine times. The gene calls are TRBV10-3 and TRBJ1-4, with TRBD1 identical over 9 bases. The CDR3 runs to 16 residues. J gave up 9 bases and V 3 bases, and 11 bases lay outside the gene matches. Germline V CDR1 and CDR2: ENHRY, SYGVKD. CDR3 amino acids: CAISELGDRATKKLFF. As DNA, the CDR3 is TGTGCCATCAGTGAACTTGGGGACAGGGCGACTAAAAAACTGTTTTTT.

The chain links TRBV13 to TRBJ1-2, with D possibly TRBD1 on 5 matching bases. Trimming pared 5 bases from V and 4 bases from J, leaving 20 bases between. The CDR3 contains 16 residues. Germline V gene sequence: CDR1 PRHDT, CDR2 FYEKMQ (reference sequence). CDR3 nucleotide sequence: TGTGCCAGCAGCCTACGGGGGAGGGATTTGGTCTATGGCTACACCTTC. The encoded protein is CASSLRGRDLVYGYTF. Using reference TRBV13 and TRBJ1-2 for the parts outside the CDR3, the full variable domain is AAGVIQSPRHLIKEKRETATLKCYPIPRHDTVYWYQQGPGQDPQFLISFYEKMQSDKGSIPDRFSAQQFSDYHSELNMSSLELGDSALYFCASSLRGRDLVYGYTFGSGTRLTVV.

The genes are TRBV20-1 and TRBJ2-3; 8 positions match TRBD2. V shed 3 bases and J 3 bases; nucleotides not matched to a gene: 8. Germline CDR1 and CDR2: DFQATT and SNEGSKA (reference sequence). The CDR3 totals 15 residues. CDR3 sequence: CSASSSGELTDTQYF. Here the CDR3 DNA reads TGCAGTGCTAGTAGTAGCGGGGAGCTTACAGATACGCAGTATTTT.

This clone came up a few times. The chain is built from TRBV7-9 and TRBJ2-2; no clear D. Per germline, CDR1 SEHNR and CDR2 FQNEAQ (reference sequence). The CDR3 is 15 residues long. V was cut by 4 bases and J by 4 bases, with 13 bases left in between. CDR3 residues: CASSSHTSGTGELFF. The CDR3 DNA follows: TGTGCCAGCAGCTCACACACTTCGGGCACCGGGGAGCTGTTTTTT.

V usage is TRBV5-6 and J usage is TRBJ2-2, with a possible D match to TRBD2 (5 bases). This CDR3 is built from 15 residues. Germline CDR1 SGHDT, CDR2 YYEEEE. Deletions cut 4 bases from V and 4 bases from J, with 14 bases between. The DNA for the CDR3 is TGTGCCAGCAGCGGGGATCCCCGGGGCACCGGGGAGCTGTTTTTT. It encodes CASSGDPRGTGELFF.

For the CDR3, the DNA is TGTGCCAGTAGTATAGATCTTCCAGGTCGGTATGGCTACACCTTC. It codes for CASSIDLPGRYGYTF. This rearrangement joins TRBV19 to TRBJ1-2; no firm D call. The CDR3 spans 15 residues. Trimming removed 0 bases at V and 5 bases at J, with 13 bases between. CDR1 and CDR2 (germline): LNHDA, SQIVND (reference sequence).

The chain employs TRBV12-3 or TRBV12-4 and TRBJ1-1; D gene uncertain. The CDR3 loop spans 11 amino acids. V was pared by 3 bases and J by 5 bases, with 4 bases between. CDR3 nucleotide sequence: TGTGCCAGCAGTTTGCGGACTGAAGCTTTCTTT. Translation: CASSLRTEAFF.

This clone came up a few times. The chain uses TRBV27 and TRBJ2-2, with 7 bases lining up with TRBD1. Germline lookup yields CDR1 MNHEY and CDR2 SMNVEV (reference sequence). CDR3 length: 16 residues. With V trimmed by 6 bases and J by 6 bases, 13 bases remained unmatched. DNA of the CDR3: TGTGCCAGCAGCAGTGATATCGGCAGGGGGTCCGGGGAGCTGTTTTTT. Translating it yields CASSSDIGRGSGELFF.

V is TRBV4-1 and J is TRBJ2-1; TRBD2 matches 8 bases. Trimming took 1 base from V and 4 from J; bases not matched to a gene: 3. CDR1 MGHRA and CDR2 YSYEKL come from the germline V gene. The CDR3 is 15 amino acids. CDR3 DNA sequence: TGCGCCAGCAGCCAAGGTCGGGGGGGTTACAATGAGCAGTTCTTC. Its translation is CASSQGRGGYNEQFF.